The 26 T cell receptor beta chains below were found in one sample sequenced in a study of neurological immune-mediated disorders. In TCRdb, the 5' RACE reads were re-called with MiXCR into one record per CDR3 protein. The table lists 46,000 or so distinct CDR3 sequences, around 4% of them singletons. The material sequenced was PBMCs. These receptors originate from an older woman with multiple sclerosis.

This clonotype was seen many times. CDR3 DNA: TGTGCCAGCAGCTTAAATGCAGGTACGACTGAAGCTTTCTTT. Its translation: CASSLNAGTTEAFF. The V gene is TRBV7-3, the J gene TRBJ1-1, with no clear D. CDR3 length: 14 residues. Germline V CDR1 and CDR2: SGHTA, FQGTGA. V dropped 1 base and J dropped 5 bases, with 11 bases sitting between them.

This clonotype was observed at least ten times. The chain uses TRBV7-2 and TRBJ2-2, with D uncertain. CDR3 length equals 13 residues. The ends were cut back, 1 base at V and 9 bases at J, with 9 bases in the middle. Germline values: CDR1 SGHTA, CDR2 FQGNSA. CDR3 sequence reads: CASSLGEHRELFF. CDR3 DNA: TGTGCCAGCAGCTTAGGGGAACACCGGGAGCTGTTTTTT.

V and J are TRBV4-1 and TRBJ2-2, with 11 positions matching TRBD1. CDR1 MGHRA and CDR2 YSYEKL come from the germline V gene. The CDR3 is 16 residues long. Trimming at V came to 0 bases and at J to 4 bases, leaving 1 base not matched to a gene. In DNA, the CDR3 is TGCGCCAGCAGCCAAGAAGGGACAGGGGGCACCGGGGAGCTGTTTTTT. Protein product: CASSQEGTGGTGELFF.

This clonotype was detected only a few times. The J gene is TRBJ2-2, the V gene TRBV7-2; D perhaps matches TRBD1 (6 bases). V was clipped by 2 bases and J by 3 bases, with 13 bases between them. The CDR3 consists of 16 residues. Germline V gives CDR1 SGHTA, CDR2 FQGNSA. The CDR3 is CASSLIGTRDTGELFF. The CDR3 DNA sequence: TGTGCCAGCAGCTTAATTGGGACAAGGGACACCGGGGAGCTGTTTTTT.

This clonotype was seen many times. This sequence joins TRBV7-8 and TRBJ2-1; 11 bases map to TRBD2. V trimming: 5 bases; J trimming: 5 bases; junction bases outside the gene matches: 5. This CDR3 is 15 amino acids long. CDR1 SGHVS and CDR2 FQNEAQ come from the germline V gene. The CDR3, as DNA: TGTGCCAGCAGCCAACTAGCGGGAGCAAACAATGAGCAGTTCTTC. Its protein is CASSQLAGANNEQFF.

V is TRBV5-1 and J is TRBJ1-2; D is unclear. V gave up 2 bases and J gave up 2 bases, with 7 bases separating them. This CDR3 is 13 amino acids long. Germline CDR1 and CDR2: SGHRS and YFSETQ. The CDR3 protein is CASSFAENYGYTF. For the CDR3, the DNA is TGCGCCAGCAGCTTCGCAGAAAACTATGGCTACACCTTC.

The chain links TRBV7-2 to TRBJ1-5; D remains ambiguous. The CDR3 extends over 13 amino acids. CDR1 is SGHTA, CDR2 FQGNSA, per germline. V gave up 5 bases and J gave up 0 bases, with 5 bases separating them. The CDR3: CASSGNSNQPQHF. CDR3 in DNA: TGTGCCAGCAGCGGGAATAGCAATCAGCCCCAGCATTTT.

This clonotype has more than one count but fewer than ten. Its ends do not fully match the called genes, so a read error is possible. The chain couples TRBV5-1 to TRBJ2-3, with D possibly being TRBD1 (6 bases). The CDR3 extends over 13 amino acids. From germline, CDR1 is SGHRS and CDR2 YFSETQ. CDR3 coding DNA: TGCGCCAGCAGTCCCGGGACACAAGATACACAGTATTTT. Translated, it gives CASSPGTQDTQYF.

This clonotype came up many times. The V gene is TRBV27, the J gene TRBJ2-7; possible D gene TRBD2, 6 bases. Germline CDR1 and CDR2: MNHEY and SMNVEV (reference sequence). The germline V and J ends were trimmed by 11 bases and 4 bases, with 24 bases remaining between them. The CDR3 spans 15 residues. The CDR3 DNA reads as TGTGCCCTCGCCGGGGGTTACCCCATCGGGTACGAGCAGTACTTC. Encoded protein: CALAGGYPIGYEQYF.

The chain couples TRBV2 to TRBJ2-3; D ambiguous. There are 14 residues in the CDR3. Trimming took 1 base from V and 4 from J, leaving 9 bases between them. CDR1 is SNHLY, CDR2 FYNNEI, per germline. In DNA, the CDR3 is TGTGCCAGCAGTGAAGACCCCAGGTCAGATACGCAGTATTTT. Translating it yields CASSEDPRSDTQYF.

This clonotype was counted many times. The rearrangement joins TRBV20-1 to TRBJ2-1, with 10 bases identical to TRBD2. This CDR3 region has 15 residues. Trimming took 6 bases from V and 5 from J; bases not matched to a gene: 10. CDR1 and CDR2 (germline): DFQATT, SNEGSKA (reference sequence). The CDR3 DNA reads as TGCAGTGCACCTTTAGCGGGAGGCTCTAACAATGAGCAGTTCTTC. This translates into CSAPLAGGSNNEQFF.

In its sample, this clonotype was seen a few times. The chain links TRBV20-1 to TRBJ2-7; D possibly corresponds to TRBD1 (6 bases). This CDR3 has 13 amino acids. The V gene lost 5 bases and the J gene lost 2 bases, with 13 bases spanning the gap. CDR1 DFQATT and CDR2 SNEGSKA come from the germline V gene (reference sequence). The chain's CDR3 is CSAEGEGTYEQYF. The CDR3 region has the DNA TGCAGTGCTGAGGGGGAAGGTACCTACGAGCAGTACTTC.

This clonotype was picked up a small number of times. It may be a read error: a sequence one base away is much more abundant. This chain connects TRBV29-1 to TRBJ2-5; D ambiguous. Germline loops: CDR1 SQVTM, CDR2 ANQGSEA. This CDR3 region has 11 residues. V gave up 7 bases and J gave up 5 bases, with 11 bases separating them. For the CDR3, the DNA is TGCAGCGGCCAATCCTGGGAGACCCAGTACTTC. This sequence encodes CSGQSWETQYF. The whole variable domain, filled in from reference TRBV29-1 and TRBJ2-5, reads SAVISQKPSRDICQRGTSLTIQCQVDSQVTMMFWYRQQPGQSLTLIATANQGSEATYESGFVIDKFPISRPNLTFSTLTVSNMSPEDSSIYLCSGQSWETQYFGPGTRLLVL.

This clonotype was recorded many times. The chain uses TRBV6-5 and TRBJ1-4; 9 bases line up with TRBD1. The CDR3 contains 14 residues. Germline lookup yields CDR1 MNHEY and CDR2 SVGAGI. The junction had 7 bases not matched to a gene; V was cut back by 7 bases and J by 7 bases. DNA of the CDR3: TGTGCCAGCACGGTGGACAGGGGCTCTGAAAAACTGTTTTTT. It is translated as CASTVDRGSEKLFF.

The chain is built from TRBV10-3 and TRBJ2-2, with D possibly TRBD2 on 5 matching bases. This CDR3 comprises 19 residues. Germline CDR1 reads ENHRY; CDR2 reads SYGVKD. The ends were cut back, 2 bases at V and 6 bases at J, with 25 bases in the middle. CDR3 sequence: CAISEGGDSRGSGAGELFF. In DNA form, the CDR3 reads TGTGCCATCAGTGAGGGTGGTGACTCCCGAGGGTCGGGTGCCGGGGAGCTGTTTTTT.

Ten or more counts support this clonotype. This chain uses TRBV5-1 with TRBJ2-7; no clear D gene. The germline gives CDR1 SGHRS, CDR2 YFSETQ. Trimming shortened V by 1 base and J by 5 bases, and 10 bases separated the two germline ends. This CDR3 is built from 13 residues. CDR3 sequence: CASSLWGADEQYF. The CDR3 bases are TGCGCCAGCAGCTTGTGGGGTGCGGACGAGCAGTACTTC.

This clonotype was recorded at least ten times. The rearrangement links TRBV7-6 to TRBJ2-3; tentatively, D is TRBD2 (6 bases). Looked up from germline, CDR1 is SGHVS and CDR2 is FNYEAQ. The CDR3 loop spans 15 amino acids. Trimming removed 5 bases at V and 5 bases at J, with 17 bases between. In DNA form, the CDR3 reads TGTGCCAGCAGCACGGGCCCCATGCGGGGAGATACGCAGTATTTT. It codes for CASSTGPMRGDTQYF. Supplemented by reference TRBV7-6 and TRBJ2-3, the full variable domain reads GAGVSQSPRYKVTKRGQDVALRCDPISGHVSLYWYRQALGQGPEFLTYFNYEAQQDKSGLPNDRFSAERPEGSISTLTIQRTEQRDSAMYRCASSTGPMRGDTQYFGPGTRLTVL.

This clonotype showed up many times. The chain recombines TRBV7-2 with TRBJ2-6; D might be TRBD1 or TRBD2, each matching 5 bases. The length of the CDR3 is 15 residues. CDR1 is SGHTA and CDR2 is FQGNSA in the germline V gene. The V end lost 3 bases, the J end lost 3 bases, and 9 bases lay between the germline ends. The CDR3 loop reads CASSLLGDGANVLTF. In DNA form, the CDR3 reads TGTGCCAGCAGCTTGCTGGGGGATGGGGCCAACGTCCTGACTTTC.

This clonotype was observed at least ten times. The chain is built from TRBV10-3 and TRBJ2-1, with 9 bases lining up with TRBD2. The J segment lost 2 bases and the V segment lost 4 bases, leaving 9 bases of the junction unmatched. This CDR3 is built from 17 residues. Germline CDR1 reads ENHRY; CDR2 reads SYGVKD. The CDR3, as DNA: TGTGCCATCAGTGGGGGTATAGCGGGGGCTACCTACAATGAGCAGTTCTTC. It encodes CAISGGIAGATYNEQFF.

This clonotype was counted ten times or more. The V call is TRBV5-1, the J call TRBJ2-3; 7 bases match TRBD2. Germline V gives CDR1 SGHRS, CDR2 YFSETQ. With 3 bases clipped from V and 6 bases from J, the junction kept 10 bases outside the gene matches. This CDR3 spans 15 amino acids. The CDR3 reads CASSSTTSLVDTQYF. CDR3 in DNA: TGCGCCAGCAGCTCCACGACTAGCCTCGTGGATACGCAGTATTTT.

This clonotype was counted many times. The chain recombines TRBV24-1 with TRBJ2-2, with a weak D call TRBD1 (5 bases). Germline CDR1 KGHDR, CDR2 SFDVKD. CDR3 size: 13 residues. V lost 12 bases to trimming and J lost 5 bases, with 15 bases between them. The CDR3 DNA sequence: TGTGCCTGTGGGTCCCCAGGGACCGGGGAGCTGTTTTTT. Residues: CACGSPGTGELFF.

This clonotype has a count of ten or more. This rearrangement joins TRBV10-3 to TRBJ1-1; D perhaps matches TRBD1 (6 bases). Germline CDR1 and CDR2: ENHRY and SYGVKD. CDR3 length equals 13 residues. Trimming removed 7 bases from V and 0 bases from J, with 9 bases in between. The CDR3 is CAITQGMNTEAFF. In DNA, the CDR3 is TGTGCCATCACACAGGGTATGAACACTGAAGCTTTCTTT.

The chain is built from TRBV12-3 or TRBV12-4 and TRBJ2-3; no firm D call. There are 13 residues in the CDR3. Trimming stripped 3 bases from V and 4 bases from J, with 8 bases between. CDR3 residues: CASSFWVPDTQYF. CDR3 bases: TGTGCCAGCAGTTTTTGGGTACCAGATACGCAGTATTTT.

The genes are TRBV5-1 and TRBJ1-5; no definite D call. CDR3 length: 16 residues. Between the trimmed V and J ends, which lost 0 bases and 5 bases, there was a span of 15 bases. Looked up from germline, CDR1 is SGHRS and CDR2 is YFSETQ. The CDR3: CASSLEPGRGDQPQHF. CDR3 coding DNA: TGCGCCAGCAGCTTGGAGCCCGGGCGAGGAGATCAGCCCCAGCATTTT. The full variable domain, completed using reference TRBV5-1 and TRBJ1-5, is KAGVTQTPRYLIKTRGQQVTLSCSPISGHRSVSWYQQTPGQGLQFLFEYFSETQRNKGNFPGRFSGRQFSNSRSEMNVSTLELGDSALYLCASSLEPGRGDQPQHFGDGTRLSIL.

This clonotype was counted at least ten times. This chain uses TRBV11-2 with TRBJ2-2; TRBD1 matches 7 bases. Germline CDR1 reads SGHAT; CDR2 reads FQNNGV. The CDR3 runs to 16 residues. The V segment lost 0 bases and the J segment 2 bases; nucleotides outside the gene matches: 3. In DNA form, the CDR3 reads TGTGCCAGCAGCTTAGATGGGACAGTCAACACCGGGGAGCTGTTTTTT. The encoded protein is CASSLDGTVNTGELFF.

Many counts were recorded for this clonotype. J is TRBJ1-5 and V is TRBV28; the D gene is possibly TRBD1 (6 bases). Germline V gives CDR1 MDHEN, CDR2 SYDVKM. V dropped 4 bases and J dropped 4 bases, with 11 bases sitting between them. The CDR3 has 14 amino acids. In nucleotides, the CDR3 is TGTGCCAGCAGTTCCGGACAGCTAAATCAGCCCCAGCATTTT. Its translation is CASSSGQLNQPQHF.